This T cell receptor beta chain stems from a study of cytomegalovirus exposure and HLA in healthy donors. General study results and limits: It was shown in a later analysis that HLA-associated TCR beta chains were more clonally expanded than other, equally common chains.

Trimming cost V 5 bases and J 1 base; bases outside gene matches: 7. Germline V CDR1 and CDR2: MNHEY, SVGAGI. The CDR3 extends over 15 amino acids. It was with 60 Vbeta and 13 Jbeta primers that the PCR ran. Produced via immunoSEQ multiplex PCR; TCRdb's table is partial and in-frame only. This sample carries 120,000 or so clones, over 9.5% of them seen once, and the ten largest clones take around 5%. As to this clone: Antigen: not known.

The sequence came from a woman under 30 in good health and CMV-seropositive. The specimen was PBMCs. The chain combines TRBV6-5 with TRBJ1-2; the match to TRBD1 covers 7 bases. This chain's CDR3 is CASSPGTVLNYGYTF. CDR3 nucleotide sequence: TGTGCCAGCAGTCCCGGGACAGTCCTTAACTATGGCTACACCTTC.